The rows below give T cell receptor beta chains drawn from one sample of a study of blood T cell repertoires in COVID-19. Data came from immunoSEQ multiplex PCR; TCRdb stores just in-frame clones and leaves some out. The data contain tens of thousands of clones, around 80% of them seen just once; the ten biggest clones take up around 8%. Input material: peripheral blood. All receptors derive from a human donor in a cohort sampled during active COVID-19. Each CDR3 is given with its conserved first and last residue. Each record gives: clone size, J gene, D gene, V gene, CDR3 protein, CDR3 DNA. The D gene is left open where the match is weak. Not all rows give a size; the values are once, few, many and, for expanded clones, a class.

>-|TRBJ1-5|-|TRBV5-1
CASSLETDQPQHF
TGCGCCAGCAGCTTGGAGACAGACCAGCCCCAGCATTTT
>-|TRBJ2-1|-|TRBV12-3/TRBV12-4
CASSFNYNEQFF
TGTGCCAGCAGTTTCAACTACAATGAGCAGTTCTTC
>-|TRBJ2-7|TRBD2|TRBV7-2
CASSLVGLAGGGEQYF
TGTGCCAGCAGCTTAGTGGGACTAGCGGGAGGAGGGGAGCAGTACTTC
>-|TRBJ1-2|TRBD1|TRBV10-2
CASSRQGQDGYTF
TGCGCCAGCAGCCGACAGGGGCAGGATGGCTACACCTTC
>-|TRBJ2-1|TRBD2|TRBV27
CASSSHGLAGGGSRNEQFF
TGTGCCAGCAGTTCCCACGGACTAGCGGGAGGGGGGAGTAGAAATGAGCAGTTCTTC
>-|TRBJ2-1|-|TRBV11-2
CASSPEVAVSYNEQFF
TGTGCCAGCAGCCCCGAGGTAGCGGTCTCCTACAATGAGCAGTTCTTC
>-|TRBJ1-4|TRBD1|TRBV24-1
CATSDSGQGPREKLFF
TGTGCCACCAGTGATTCCGGACAGGGACCGCGAGAAAAACTGTTTTTT
>-|TRBJ1-2|-|TRBV7-2
CASSLGSPYGYTF
TGTGCCAGCAGCTTGGGCAGCCCCTATGGCTACACCTTC
>-|TRBJ1-2|-|TRBV11-2
CASSLEGGLFGYTF
TGTGCCAGCAGCTTAGAAGGGGGATTGTTTGGCTACACCTTC
>-|TRBJ2-3|TRBD1|TRBV24-1
CATSDRQGATDTQYF
TGTGCCACCAGTGACCGACAGGGGGCTACAGATACGCAGTATTTT
>-|TRBJ1-1|-|TRBV29-1
CSVGRTNTEAFF
TGCAGCGTTGGGAGGACCAACACTGAAGCTTTCTTT
>few|TRBJ1-1|-|TRBV19
CATSTIIEAFF
TGTGCCACCTCGACAATTATTGAAGCTTTCTTT
>-|TRBJ2-5|TRBD2|TRBV6-5
CASIPRGGRGTQYF
TGTGCCAGCATCCCCCGCGGCGGGAGAGGGACCCAGTACTTC
>-|TRBJ2-3|TRBD2|TRBV19
CASSMGLAGKGTDTQYF
TGTGCCAGTAGTATGGGACTAGCGGGAAAGGGAACAGATACGCAGTATTTT
>-|TRBJ2-2|-|TRBV30
CAWSVLANTGELFF
TGTGCCTGGAGTGTACTGGCGAACACCGGGGAGCTGTTTTTT
>-|TRBJ2-7|TRBD1|TRBV3-1/TRBV3-2
CASSRDRIGEQYF
TGTGCCAGCAGCCGGGACAGGATAGGAGAGCAGTACTTC
>-|TRBJ1-1|-|TRBV7-3
CASSFHRESEAFF
TGTGCCAGCAGCTTTCACAGGGAGAGTGAAGCTTTCTTT